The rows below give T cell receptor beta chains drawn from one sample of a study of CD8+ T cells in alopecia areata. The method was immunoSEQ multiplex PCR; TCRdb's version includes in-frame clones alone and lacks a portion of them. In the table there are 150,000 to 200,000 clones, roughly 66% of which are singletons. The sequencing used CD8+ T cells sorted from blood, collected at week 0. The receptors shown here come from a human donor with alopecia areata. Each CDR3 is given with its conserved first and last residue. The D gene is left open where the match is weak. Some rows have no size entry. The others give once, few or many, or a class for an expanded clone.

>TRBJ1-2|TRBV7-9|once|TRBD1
TGTGCCAGCAGCTTAGGGTCCAGGGGGGGCAAGTATGGCTACACCTTC
CASSLGSRGGKYGYTF
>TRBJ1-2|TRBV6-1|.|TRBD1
TGTGCCAGCAGTGAATACAGGGGAGGGCAATATGGCTACACCTTC
CASSEYRGGQYGYTF
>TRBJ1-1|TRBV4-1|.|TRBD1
TGCGCCAGCAGAAGACAGGGGGCGGTCACTGAAGCTTTCTTT
CASRRQGAVTEAFF
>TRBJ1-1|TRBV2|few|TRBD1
TGTGCCAGCAGTGATCCCTTGGACAGGCCGAACACTGAAGCTTTCTTT
CASSDPLDRPNTEAFF
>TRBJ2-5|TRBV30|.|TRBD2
TGTGCCTGGGCCGGACTAGCGGGGGAAAGGTACCAAGAGACCCAGTACTTC
CAWAGLAGERYQETQYF
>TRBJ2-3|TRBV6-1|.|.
TGTGCCAGCCGAATCGGGGCTAGCTTCACAGATACGCAGTATTTT
CASRIGASFTDTQYF
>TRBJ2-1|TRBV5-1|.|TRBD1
TGCGCCAGCCAATTGGGACAGGGGGCGCATAATGAGCAGTTCTTC
CASQLGQGAHNEQFF
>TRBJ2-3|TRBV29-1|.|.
TGCAGCGTGGAAACAGACACTAGCCATACGCAGTATTTT
CSVETDTSHTQYF
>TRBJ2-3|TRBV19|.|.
TGTGCCAGTAGTATTAGGGCAGGGCCTAGCACAGATACGCAGTATTTT
CASSIRAGPSTDTQYF
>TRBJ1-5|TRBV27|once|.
TGTGCCAGCAGCCAACGGTTTGAGGGTCGAAGGAATCAGCCCCAGCATTTT
CASSQRFEGRRNQPQHF
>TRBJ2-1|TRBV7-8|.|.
TGTGCCAGCAGCCTCAATACCTTGCCCGGGACGGCGTACAATGAGCAGTTCTTC
CASSLNTLPGTAYNEQFF
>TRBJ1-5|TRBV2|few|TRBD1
TGTGCCAGCAGGGACAGGCAAGGGGGCAATCAGCCCCAGCATTTT
CASRDRQGGNQPQHF
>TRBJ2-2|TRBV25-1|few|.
TGTGCCAGCAGTGAATTTAACACCGGGGAGCTGTTTTTT
CASSEFNTGELFF
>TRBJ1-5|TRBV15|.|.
TGTGCCACCAGCCCCTCTAGCAATCAGCCCCAGCATTTT
CATSPSSNQPQHF
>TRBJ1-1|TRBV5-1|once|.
TGCGCCAGCAGCCAGGGGAGAGCTGAAGCTTTCTTT
CASSQGRAEAFF
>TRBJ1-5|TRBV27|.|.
TGTGCCAGCAGTTTCGCACACCTTAGCAATCAGCCCCAGCATTTT
CASSFAHLSNQPQHF
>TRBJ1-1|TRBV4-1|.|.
TGCGCCAGCAGCCAAGAACCCAGGGCGAACACTGAAGCTTTCTTT
CASSQEPRANTEAFF
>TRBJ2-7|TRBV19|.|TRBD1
TGTGCCAGTAGGCCGGGACAGTCCTACGAGCAGTACTTC
CASRPGQSYEQYF
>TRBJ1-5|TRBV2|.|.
TGTGCCAGCAGTGAAAGGGACCCGGAACCCCAGCATTTT
CASSERDPEPQHF
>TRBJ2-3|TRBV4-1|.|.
TGCGCCAGCAGCCAAGAGGTCGGGCTCTCAGATACGCAGTATTTT
CASSQEVGLSDTQYF
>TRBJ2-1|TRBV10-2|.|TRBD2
TGTGCCAGCAGTCCTGCGGGGGATACGGGCAATGAGCAGTTCTTC
CASSPAGDTGNEQFF
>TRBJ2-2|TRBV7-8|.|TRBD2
TGTGCCAGCAGCATCCGGACTAGCGGGAGCACCGGGGAGCTGTTTTTT
CASSIRTSGSTGELFF
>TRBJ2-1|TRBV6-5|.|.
TGTGCCAGCAGTTACTCGATAGGTTCGAACAATGAGCAGTTCTTC
CASSYSIGSNNEQFF
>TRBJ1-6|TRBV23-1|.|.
TGCGCCAGCCCTCGTCGTCGAAGACAAGGCCCGAATTCACCCCTCCACTTT
CASPRRRRQGPNSPLHF
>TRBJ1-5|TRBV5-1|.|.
TGCGCCAGCAGCTTGTTTGGGGATGGCAATCAGCCCCAGCATTTT
CASSLFGDGNQPQHF
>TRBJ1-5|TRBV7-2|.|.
TGTGCCAGCAGCTCCCTTGGGGGCCGCAATCAGCCCCAGCATTTT
CASSSLGGRNQPQHF
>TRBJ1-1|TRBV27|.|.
TGTGCCAGCAGTTTCGTGATGAACACTGAAGCTTTCTTT
CASSFVMNTEAFF
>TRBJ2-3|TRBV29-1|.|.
TGCAGCGTTGTGGGGTTTGGGAACACAGATACGCAGTATTTT
CSVVGFGNTDTQYF
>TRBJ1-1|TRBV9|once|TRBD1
TGTGCCAGCACCCACCTTCCGGGACAGGGTAACACTGAAGCTTTCTTT
CASTHLPGQGNTEAFF
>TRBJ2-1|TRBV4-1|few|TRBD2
TGCGCCAGCAGCCACGGGGGGGGAACTGGGTACAATGAGCAGTTCTTC
CASSHGGGTGYNEQFF
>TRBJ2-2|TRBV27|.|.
TGTGCCAGCAGTCTCAACGGGTGGGACGGGGAGCTGTTTTTT
CASSLNGWDGELFF
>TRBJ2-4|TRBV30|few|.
TGTGCCTGGAGTGTCCCCGGGACATACCTCTACAAAAACATTCAGTACTTC
CAWSVPGTYLYKNIQYF
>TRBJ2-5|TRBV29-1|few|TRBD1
TGCAGCGTACGGGACAGGGGCCCAGAAAGGGAGACCCAGTACTTC
CSVRDRGPERETQYF
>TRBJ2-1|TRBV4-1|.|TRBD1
TGCGCCAGCAGCCGAGGGACAGGGGGCGATGAGCAGTTCTTC
CASSRGTGGDEQFF
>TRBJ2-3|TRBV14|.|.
TGTGCCAGCAGCCGTGGTTCAGATACGCAGTATTTT
CASSRGSDTQYF
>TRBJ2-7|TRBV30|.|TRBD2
TGTGCCTGTACTCTAGCGGGGGCCTACGAGCAGTACTTC
CACTLAGAYEQYF
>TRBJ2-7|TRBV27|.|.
TGTGCCAGCAGTTCGGGCAGCATCGAGCAGTACTTC
CASSSGSIEQYF
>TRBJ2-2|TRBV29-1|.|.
TGCAGCGTTGAAAAGGGGTCGGGCACCGGGGAGCTGTTTTTT
CSVEKGSGTGELFF
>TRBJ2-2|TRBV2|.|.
TGTGCCAGCAGTAGACAGGATCGGCGGGGCGGGGAGCTGTTTTTT
CASSRQDRRGGELFF
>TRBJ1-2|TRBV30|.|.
TGTGCCTGGCAGGTGTTGGGGATTTGGAATGGCTACACCTTC
CAWQVLGIWNGYTF
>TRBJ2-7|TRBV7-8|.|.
TGTGCCAGCAGCCTTAGGGGGGGCTACGAGCAGTACTTC
CASSLRGGYEQYF
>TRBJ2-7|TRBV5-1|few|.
TGCGCCAGCAGCTTGAGGCCAGCCCTACCGTACGAGCAGTACTTC
CASSLRPALPYEQYF
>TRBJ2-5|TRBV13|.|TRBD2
TGTGCCAGCAGCCCTGGACTAGCGGGACTGCAAGAGACCCAGTACTTC
CASSPGLAGLQETQYF
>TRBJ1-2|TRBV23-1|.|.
TGCGCCAGCAGTCCATCTCCACAGGGTTGGTGCTTC
CASSPSPQGWCF
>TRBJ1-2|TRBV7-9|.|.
TGTGCCAGCAGCCCCCCGGAGTGGGCGCACTATGGCTACACCTTC
CASSPPEWAHYGYTF
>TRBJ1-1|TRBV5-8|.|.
TGTGCCAGCAGCCTACGGGTGCGGAACAAGGAGGGCACTGAAGCTTTCTTT
CASSLRVRNKEGTEAFF
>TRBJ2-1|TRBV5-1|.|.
TGCGCCGCGACTGAGGGCAATGAGCAGTTCTTC
CAATEGNEQFF
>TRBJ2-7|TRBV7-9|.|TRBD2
TGTGCCAGCAGCTCAGAGGGACTACCCTACGAGCAGTACTTC
CASSSEGLPYEQYF
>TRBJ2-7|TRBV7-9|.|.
TGTGCCAGCAGCTCCGGATCTACCTACGAGCAGTACTTC
CASSSGSTYEQYF
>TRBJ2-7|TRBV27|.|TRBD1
TGTGCCAGCAGTAGACGGGACAGACCTTACGAGCAGTACTTC
CASSRRDRPYEQYF
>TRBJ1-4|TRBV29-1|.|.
TGCAGCGTTGAAGATTTACCGGCGGGACTGTTTTTT
CSVEDLPAGLFF
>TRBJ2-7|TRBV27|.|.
TGTGCCAGCAGCGCCGGCACCGCCGCGGAGCAGTACTTC
CASSAGTAAEQYF
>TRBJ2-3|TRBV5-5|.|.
TGTGCCAGCAGCTTAAGTGGGGGTGATACGCAGTATTTT
CASSLSGGDTQYF
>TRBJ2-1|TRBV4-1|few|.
TGCGCCAGCAGCCAGAGCTCCTACAATGAGCAGTTCTTC
CASSQSSYNEQFF
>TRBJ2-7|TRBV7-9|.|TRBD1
TGTGCCAGCAGCTCCTCGGGACAGCCCTACGAGCAGTACTTC
CASSSSGQPYEQYF